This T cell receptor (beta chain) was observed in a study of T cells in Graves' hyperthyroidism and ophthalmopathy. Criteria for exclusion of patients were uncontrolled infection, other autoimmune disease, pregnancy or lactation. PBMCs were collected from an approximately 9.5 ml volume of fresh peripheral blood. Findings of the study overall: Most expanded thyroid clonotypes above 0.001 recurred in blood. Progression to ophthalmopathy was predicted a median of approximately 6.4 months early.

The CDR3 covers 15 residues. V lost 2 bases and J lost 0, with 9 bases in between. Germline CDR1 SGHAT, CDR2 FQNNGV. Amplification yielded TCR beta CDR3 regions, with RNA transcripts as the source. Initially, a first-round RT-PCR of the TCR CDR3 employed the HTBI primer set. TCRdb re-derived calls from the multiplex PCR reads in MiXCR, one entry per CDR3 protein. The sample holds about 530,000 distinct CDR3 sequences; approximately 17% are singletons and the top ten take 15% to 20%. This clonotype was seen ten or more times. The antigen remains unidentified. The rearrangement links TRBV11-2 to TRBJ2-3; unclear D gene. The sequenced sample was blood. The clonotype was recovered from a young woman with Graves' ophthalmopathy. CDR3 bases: TGTGCCAGCAGCTTATCCCCGCGGAGCACAGATACGCAGTATTTT. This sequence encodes CASSLSPRSTDTQYF.